The 32 T cell receptor beta chains reported below all come from one sample, sequenced in a study of tumor-infiltrating lymphocytes in localized non-small cell lung cancer. Sequencing was performed with immunoSEQ multiplex PCR; in TCRdb, only in-frame clones are kept and a portion is missing. The table shows 5,500 to 8,000 clones, with 70% to 80% occurring only once. Specimen: uninvolved lung tissue not adjacent to the tumor. The receptor source for this set is a human donor with non-small cell lung cancer.

Only one count was recorded for this clone. The chain combines TRBV28 with TRBJ1-1, with D possibly matching TRBD1 (5 bases). The CDR3 is 14 residues long. CDR1 is MDHEN, CDR2 SYDVKM, per germline. The germline V and J ends were trimmed by 8 bases and 4 bases, with 17 bases remaining between them. CDR3 coding DNA: TGTGCCAGCGGCACAGTGGGGACGGCCACTGAAGCTTTCTTT. Its protein is CASGTVGTATEAFF.

The genes are TRBV7-9 and TRBJ2-3; the match to TRBD1 covers 7 bases. CDR3 length equals 16 residues. Germline CDR1 reads SEHNR; CDR2 reads FQNEAQ (reference sequence). J gave up 4 bases and V 4 bases, and 11 bases lay outside the gene matches. The CDR3 here is CASSSRGGAPPDTQYF. The DNA for the CDR3 is TGTGCCAGCAGCTCCCGAGGGGGCGCCCCCCCAGATACGCAGTATTTT.

The chain carries TRBV6-5 and TRBJ1-2; weak D call: TRBD1 (5 bases). Germline CDR1 and CDR2: MNHEY and SVGAGI. This CDR3 region has 14 residues. Between the trimmed V and J ends, which lost 2 bases and 8 bases, there was a span of 15 bases. The CDR3 loop reads CASSYAPGPRGYTF. CDR3 DNA sequence: TGTGCCAGCAGTTACGCTCCGGGACCTAGAGGCTACACCTTC.

This clone was counted once. The chain employs TRBV4-1 and TRBJ2-7, with D possibly matching TRBD1 (6 bases). Trimming removed 0 bases from V and 3 bases from J, with 9 bases in between. CDR1 and CDR2 (germline): MGHRA, YSYEKL. The CDR3 length is 14 residues. CDR3 protein: CASSQDPDSYEQYF. Here the CDR3 DNA reads TGCGCCAGCAGCCAAGATCCGGACAGCTACGAGCAGTACTTC.

The V call is TRBV9, the J call TRBJ1-3; the D gene is possibly TRBD1 (6 bases). The CDR3 sequence is 19 residues long. Germline CDR1 and CDR2: SGDLS and YYNGEE. V gave up 0 bases and J gave up 0 bases, with 19 bases separating them. CDR3 in DNA: TGTGCCAGCAGCGTAGACGGGACAAAAACGACATCCTCTGGAAACACCATATATTTT. This sequence encodes CASSVDGTKTTSSGNTIYF. Using reference TRBV9 and TRBJ1-3 for the parts outside the CDR3, the full variable domain is DSGVTQTPKHLITATGQRVTLRCSPRSGDLSVYWYQQSLDQGLQFLIQYYNGEERAKGNILERFSAQQFPDLHSELNLSSLELGDSALYFCASSVDGTKTTSSGNTIYFGEGSWLTVV.

The rearrangement links TRBV7-2 to TRBJ2-5; the match to TRBD2 covers 14 bases. CDR3 length: 16 amino acids. CDR1 is SGHTA, CDR2 FQGNSA, per germline. Unmatched junction bases numbered 2, after V lost 4 bases and J lost 1 base. CDR3 protein: CASSWTSGGSQETQYF. DNA for the CDR3: TGTGCCAGCAGCTGGACTAGCGGGGGGTCCCAAGAGACCCAGTACTTC.

The CDR3 DNA is TGTGCCAGCAGGCAGGGTCCTCTCTATGGCTACACCTTC. It yields the protein CASRQGPLYGYTF. This chain uses TRBV6-5 with TRBJ1-2; a possible D gene is TRBD1 (5 bases). The CDR3 length is 13 residues. The germline V and J ends were trimmed by 6 bases and 4 bases, with 12 bases remaining between them. In germline, CDR1 is MNHEY, CDR2 SVGAGI.

This chain uses TRBV9 with TRBJ2-3; possible D gene TRBD2, 6 bases. V was cut by 0 bases and J by 4 bases, with 12 bases left in between. The germline V gene encodes CDR1 SGDLS and CDR2 YYNGEE. The CDR3 consists of 15 residues. The CDR3 region is CASSVVTSGSDTQYF. CDR3 coding DNA: TGTGCCAGCAGCGTAGTGACCAGCGGGTCAGATACGCAGTATTTT. Looking up the rest from reference TRBV9 and TRBJ2-3 gives the full variable domain: DSGVTQTPKHLITATGQRVTLRCSPRSGDLSVYWYQQSLDQGLQFLIQYYNGEERAKGNILERFSAQQFPDLHSELNLSSLELGDSALYFCASSVVTSGSDTQYFGPGTRLTVL.

By frequency in the sample, this clone is medium-sized. J is TRBJ2-1 and V is TRBV13; TRBD2 agrees at 14 bases. The CDR3 runs 16 residues. The germline gives CDR1 PRHDT, CDR2 FYEKMQ (reference sequence). V trimming: 5 bases; J trimming: 7 bases; junction bases outside the gene matches: 7. CDR3 residues: CASSQRLAGGFNEQFF. CDR3 DNA: TGTGCCAGCAGCCAACGACTAGCGGGGGGGTTTAATGAGCAGTTCTTC.

In DNA, the CDR3 is TGTGCCAGCAGTCTAAGCCCTGGACCGGCCCGGGTGAGTGAGCAGTTCTTC. It specifies CASSLSPGPARVSEQFF. The chain carries TRBV27 and TRBJ2-1; D is unresolved. The V end lost 5 bases, the J end lost 9 bases, and 26 bases lay between the germline ends. Germline V gives CDR1 MNHEY, CDR2 SMNVEV (reference sequence). The CDR3 sequence is 17 residues long.

This clone was observed a few times. The chain employs TRBV28 and TRBJ1-1, with a tentative D call TRBD1 (6 bases). Per the germline V gene, CDR1 is MDHEN and CDR2 is SYDVKM. CDR3 length: 15 residues. The V end lost 1 base, the J end lost 1 base, and 10 bases lay between the germline ends. The DNA for the CDR3 is TGTGCCAGCAGTTTATTGGGGGGCGGGAACACTGAAGCTTTCTTT. Residues: CASSLLGGGNTEAFF.

CDR3 sequence (DNA): TGTGCCACCAGCAGAGATTTGGCGACAGTTAGCAATCAGCCCCAGCATTTT. It encodes CATSRDLATVSNQPQHF. The rearrangement joins TRBV15 to TRBJ1-5; tentative D call: TRBD1 (5 bases). The V and J ends lost 0 bases and 0 bases respectively, with 12 bases between them. This CDR3 has 17 amino acids. The germline V gene has CDR1 LNHNV and CDR2 YYDKDF (reference sequence).

The V call is TRBV5-1, the J call TRBJ2-2; TRBD1 matches 7 bases. Germline CDR1 is SGHRS and CDR2 is YFSETQ. Trimming took 4 bases from V and 7 from J; bases not matched to a gene: 13. The length of the CDR3 is 16 residues. The CDR3 region has the DNA TGCGCCAGCAGCCTTAGACAGGGCCGGGGATACGGGGAGCTGTTTTTT. Protein: CASSLRQGRGYGELFF.

The V call is TRBV7-3, the J call TRBJ2-3; D unresolved. Germline V gene lookup returns CDR1 SGHTA and CDR2 FQGTGA. V shed 5 bases and J shed 3 bases, with 15 bases lying between them. CDR3 length equals 15 residues. CDR3 sequence (DNA): TGTGCCAGCAGCCAGGAATCGGCCTTGACAGATACGCAGTATTTT. Its protein is CASSQESALTDTQYF.

The chain carries TRBV27 and TRBJ2-2; no clear D gene. The CDR3 length is 13 residues. From germline, CDR1 is MNHEY and CDR2 SMNVEV (reference sequence). Between the trimmed V and J ends, which lost 3 bases and 6 bases, there was a span of 8 bases. CDR3 protein: CASSLWFPGELFF. The CDR3, as DNA: TGTGCCAGCAGTTTGTGGTTTCCCGGGGAGCTGTTTTTT.

The chain uses TRBV19 and TRBJ1-5, with D unclear. The length of the CDR3 is 13 residues. The germline V gene has CDR1 LNHDA and CDR2 SQIVND (reference sequence). The CDR3, as DNA: TGTGCGGCTTCAAGGGATAGCAATCAGCCCCAGCATTTT. Residues: CAASRDSNQPQHF.

The genes are TRBV6-5 and TRBJ1-1; D gene unclear. The CDR3 sequence is 13 residues long. Trimming took off 7 bases at V and 6 bases at J, with 15 bases between the two ends. CDR1 is MNHEY, CDR2 SVGAGI, per germline. As DNA, the CDR3 is TGTGCCAGCACCCGCAAGGGAGGGCCTGAAGCTTTCTTT. It codes for CASTRKGGPEAFF.

The genes are TRBV5-1 and TRBJ2-2, with 12 bases that match TRBD2. Per the germline V gene, CDR1 is SGHRS and CDR2 is YFSETQ. The V segment lost 0 bases and the J segment 3 bases; nucleotides outside the gene matches: 6. The CDR3 covers 18 residues. CDR3 sequence: CASSLAFGLAGYTGELFF. CDR3 in DNA: TGCGCCAGCAGCTTGGCCTTTGGACTAGCGGGGTACACCGGGGAGCTGTTTTTT.

V usage is TRBV7-6 and J usage is TRBJ2-5; D gene uncertain. The tail of the sequence fits TRBJ2-7 better, so the J call may be wrong. The CDR3 loop spans 14 amino acids. Germline loops: CDR1 SGHVS, CDR2 FNYEAQ. The CDR3 region has the DNA TGTGCCAGCAGCTCCCCCGGGTTGAAGCACGAGCAGTACTTC. Its translation is CASSSPGLKHEQYF.

This clone was found once. The chain joins TRBV11-3 to TRBJ2-1; TRBD2 aligns across 8 bases. Germline CDR1 is SGHNT and CDR2 is YENEEA. V shed 5 bases and J 4 bases; nucleotides not matched to a gene: 4. CDR3 length: 14 amino acids. The CDR3 region is CASSPGGSYNEQFF. CDR3 nucleotides: TGTGCCAGCAGCCCGGGGGGGTCGTACAATGAGCAGTTCTTC.

The genes are TRBV27 and TRBJ2-3; D is unclear. The germline gives CDR1 MNHEY, CDR2 SMNVEV (reference sequence). This CDR3 comprises 13 residues. Trimming took 5 bases from V and 2 from J, leaving 8 bases between them. This CDR3 is CASSTSFTDTQYF. The CDR3 nucleotides read TGTGCCAGCAGTACGTCCTTCACAGATACGCAGTATTTT.

This clone has only a few counts. The V gene is TRBV6-1, the J gene TRBJ2-7; D gene uncertain. Trimming took off 7 bases at V and 0 bases at J, with 7 bases between the two ends. The CDR3 extends over 12 amino acids. Germline-derived CDR1 and CDR2 are MNHNS and SASEGT. The CDR3 loop reads CASNLFSYEQYF. The CDR3 DNA reads TGTGCCAGCAACCTTTTCTCCTACGAGCAGTACTTC.

The chain combines TRBV6-5 with TRBJ2-7; the D is unclear. Trimming took off 7 bases at V and 1 base at J, with 11 bases between the two ends. The CDR3 totals 13 residues. Germline V gene sequence: CDR1 MNHEY, CDR2 SVGAGI. The CDR3: CASTKTSSYEQYF. The CDR3 region has the DNA TGTGCCAGCACCAAGACCAGTTCCTACGAGCAGTACTTC.

This clone has a handful of counts. This rearrangement joins TRBV2 to TRBJ2-2; weak D call: TRBD1 (5 bases). CDR1 and CDR2 (germline): SNHLY, FYNNEI. The CDR3 covers 14 residues. The ends were cut back, 6 bases at V and 5 bases at J, with 13 bases in the middle. The CDR3 nucleotides are TGTGCCAGCAGGAAACAGGATATTACCGGGGAGCTGTTTTTT. Protein product: CASRKQDITGELFF.

The sample holds one count of this clone. The rearrangement links TRBV18 to TRBJ1-2; possible D gene TRBD1, 5 bases. The V gene's germline CDR1 is KGHSH and CDR2 LQKENI. CDR3 length equals 13 residues. V lost 2 bases, J lost 6 bases, and 10 bases lay in between. CDR3 residues: CASSPGRVDGYTF. The CDR3 DNA is TGTGCCAGCTCACCAGGCAGGGTGGATGGCTACACCTTC.

The chain carries TRBV6-1 and TRBJ2-7; TRBD1 is a possible D gene (5 bases). This CDR3 spans 14 amino acids. V lost 7 bases and J 5 bases, leaving 18 bases between the germline ends. Per germline, CDR1 MNHNS and CDR2 SASEGT. The CDR3 loop is CASTRLKGRDEQYF. Here the CDR3 DNA reads TGTGCCAGCACCCGACTCAAGGGCAGGGACGAGCAGTACTTC.

This clone has a handful of counts. Other DNA sequences in this specimen translate into the identical CDR3. This rearrangement joins TRBV7-9 to TRBJ2-6; TRBD2 is a possible D gene (6 bases). Germline CDR1 reads SEHNR; CDR2 reads FQNEAQ (reference sequence). The CDR3 has 17 amino acids. The V gene lost 1 base and the J gene lost 0 bases, with 10 bases spanning the gap. In nucleotides, the CDR3 is TGTGCCAGCAGCTTAGGGGCGGGAAGCTCTGGGGCCAACGTCCTGACTTTC. This codes for CASSLGAGSSGANVLTF.

The V gene is TRBV5-1, the J gene TRBJ1-1; 7 bases are shared with TRBD1. The CDR3 totals 16 residues. V shed 3 bases and J 0 bases; nucleotides not matched to a gene: 8. Germline CDR1 reads SGHRS; CDR2 reads YFSETQ. Here the CDR3 reads CASSSNTQGLNTEAFF. The CDR3 bases are TGCGCCAGCAGCTCGAATACACAGGGGTTGAACACTGAAGCTTTCTTT.

The chain employs TRBV5-8 and TRBJ2-3; D not certain. V lost 0 bases, J lost 3 bases, and 11 bases lay in between. The CDR3 has 15 residues. Per the germline V gene, CDR1 is SGHTS and CDR2 is YDEGEE. CDR3 DNA: TGTGCCAGCAGCTTGGGCAGGATGCGTACAGATACGCAGTATTTT. Its translation: CASSLGRMRTDTQYF.

V gene TRBV4-2 combines with J gene TRBJ1-6; D is unclear. The CDR3 sequence is 18 residues long. Germline V gene data show CDR1 as LGHNA and CDR2 as YNFKEQ. V lost 0 bases and J 1 base, leaving 13 bases between the germline ends. For the CDR3, the DNA is TGTGCCAGCAGCCAAGATGAGGTGGGCAGGTCCTATAATTCACCCCTCCACTTT. This gives the protein CASSQDEVGRSYNSPLHF.

The chain recombines TRBV11-1 with TRBJ2-5; tentatively, D is TRBD1 (6 bases). The V end lost 0 bases, the J end lost 2 bases, and 13 bases lay between the germline ends. The CDR3 runs 16 residues. Germline V CDR1 and CDR2: SGHAT, FQDESV (reference sequence). CDR3 in DNA: TGTGCCAGCAGCTTAGCACCGTCACAGGGACAAGAGACCCAGTACTTC. Amino acid sequence: CASSLAPSQGQETQYF.

The chain joins TRBV6-1 to TRBJ2-7, with 10 bases identical to TRBD1. After removal of 4 bases from V and 1 base from J, the junction contained 1 base not matched to a gene. This CDR3 is built from 14 residues. Germline values: CDR1 MNHNS, CDR2 SASEGT. The DNA of the CDR3 is TGTGCCAGCAGTGCGGGACAGGGGTCCTACGAGCAGTACTTC. Its protein is CASSAGQGSYEQYF.